Listed here are 3 T cell receptor beta chains from one sample, sequenced in a study of T cells in Graves' hyperthyroidism and ophthalmopathy (dated 2019 in TCRdb). The library was obtained by multiplex PCR. This sample was sequenced with an Illumina HiSeq 2000. TCR beta CDR3 regions were amplified from RNA transcripts. For the first round of RT-PCR on the TCR CDR3, the HTBI primer set was used together with the Qiagen OneStep RT-PCR kit. In-frame beta chains were kept once TCRdb had trimmed the public reads at Q25 with fastp and called clones with MiXCR. Rows matching on CDR3 protein sequence are summarized as one entry with the most common DNA and genes. Recorded for this sample are 360,000 or so distinct CDR3 sequences; 15% to 20% of them occurred a single time. In total, the top ten clones hold less than 20% of the sample. Sequencing was carried out using blood. Receptor source: a woman aged 40 to 50 with Graves' ophthalmopathy.

A few counts support this clonotype. J is TRBJ2-2 and V is TRBV7-9, with D unresolved. The CDR3 has 14 residues. Trimming stripped 11 bases from V and 4 bases from J, with 17 bases between. The germline V gene has CDR1 SEHNR and CDR2 FQNEAQ (reference sequence). CDR3 residues: CAGAWQRFTGELFF. CDR3 DNA sequence: TGTGCCGGAGCTTGGCAGAGGTTCACCGGGGAGCTGTTTTTT. Based on the CDR3 plus reference TRBV7-9 and TRBJ2-2, the full variable domain is DTGVSQNPRHKITKRGQNVTFRCDPISEHNRLYWYRQTLGQGPEFLTYFQNEAQLEKSRLLSDRFSAERPKGSFSTLEIQRTEQGDSAMYLCAGAWQRFTGELFFGEGSRLTVL.

This clonotype was detected ten times or more. The chain recombines TRBV3-1 with TRBJ1-1, with unresolved D. V lost 0 bases to trimming and J lost 1 base, with 12 bases between them. The CDR3 sequence is 16 residues long. Germline CDR1 and CDR2: LGHDT and YNNKEL (reference sequence). This CDR3 is CASSQDSVLGNTEAFF. CDR3 sequence (DNA): TGTGCCAGCAGCCAAGACTCCGTATTAGGGAACACTGAAGCTTTCTTT.

The table lists this clonotype with many counts. The chain couples TRBV19 to TRBJ1-2; unclear D gene. Germline loops: CDR1 LNHDA, CDR2 SQIVND (reference sequence). V lost 4 bases and J 1 base, leaving 13 bases between the germline ends. This CDR3 has 15 residues. The CDR3 coding sequence is TGTGCCAGTAGTAGAGACGGAGACCATAACTATGGCTACACCTTC. Translated, it gives CASSRDGDHNYGYTF.